Detailed here is one TCR beta chain. Its target is not known. This entry comes from a study of post-analysis software for immune sequencing data. The overall study: As for disease course, relapsing-remitting, secondary progressive and progressive-relapsing multiple sclerosis were all included.

Researchers reported that TCR beta cDNA libraries carried unique molecular identifiers. Input amounts of 1 to 10 million T cells were used. These gave 500,000 or so cDNA molecules, so each molecule approximated one T cell. TCRdb ran MiXCR on the PCR reads and lists one entry per CDR3 protein. The data show 820,000 or so distinct CDR3 sequences, 53% seen once. The CDR3 is 18 amino acids. V trimming: 7 bases; J trimming: 0 bases; junction bases outside the gene matches: 12. Study results and caveats: About five TRBV segments were more frequent in patients than controls; TRBV5-6, TRBV5-1 and TRBV20-1 belonged to this group. Diversity measured as normalized Chao1 was significantly lower in multiple sclerosis patients than in controls.

The sequenced material came from blood. The TCR originated in a girl aged 10 to 17 with multiple sclerosis. The rearrangement uses TRBV12-3 or TRBV12-4 and TRBJ2-1; 10 positions agree with TRBD2. The CDR3 DNA reads TGTGCCAGCACCGAGGTAGCGGGAGGCCTAACCTCCTACAATGAGCAGTTCTTC. Amino acid sequence: CASTEVAGGLTSYNEQFF.